Included here is one T cell receptor (beta chain) sequence, with context. The antigen is not known. This specimen comes from a study of CD8+ T cells in alopecia areata. Across the study: Severity in treated patients was scored by percentage of scalp area affected. Study conclusions and caveats: Scalp clonality and expanded CD8+ clones among the top 100 were significantly decreased by tofacitinib. Many expanded lesional clones remained in scalp and blood on tofacitinib.

Treatment noted: oral pan-JAK inhibitor, 5-10 mg twice daily. The CDR3 runs to 13 residues. The germline gives CDR1 SEHNR, CDR2 FQNEAQ (reference sequence). Deletions cut 6 bases from V and 0 bases from J, with 7 bases between. Reverse transcribed after extraction, RNA yielded cDNA as the sequencing template. Data came from immunoSEQ multiplex PCR; TCRdb stores just in-frame clones and leaves some out. This sample has 150,000 to 200,000 clones; around 60% occur once, and the top ten carry over 12%. This TCR came from a human donor with alopecia areata. The material sequenced was CD4+ T cells sorted from blood, taken at week 24, from a patient treated with tofacitinib. This rearrangement joins TRBV7-9 to TRBJ2-3; D is possibly TRBD2 (5 bases). The CDR3 reads CASRGGSTDTQYF. The CDR3 DNA sequence: TGTGCCAGCAGGGGCGGGAGCACAGATACGCAGTATTTT.